The 4 T cell receptor beta chains below were found in one sample sequenced in a study of cytomegalovirus exposure and HLA in healthy donors. Vbeta (60) and Jbeta (13) primers were used in the PCR. Repertoires were generated with immunoSEQ multiplex PCR, while TCRdb's copy carries only in-frame clones and drops some. Seen here are approximately 97,000 clones, roughly 73% observed once, and the top ten hold approximately 3.5%. Sequencing was carried out using PBMCs. The receptors shown here come from a man between 40 and 49 years old in good health and CMV-seronegative.

A few counts support this clone. The chain carries TRBV4-2 and TRBJ2-5; 10 nucleotides match TRBD2. In germline, CDR1 is LGHNA, CDR2 YNFKEQ. The ends lost 0 bases at V and 5 bases at J; junction bases unmatched: 6. This CDR3 has 16 residues. This chain's CDR3 is CASSQDPAGGPETQYF. CDR3 bases: TGTGCCAGCAGCCAAGATCCAGCGGGGGGGCCGGAGACCCAGTACTTC.

The chain carries TRBV7-2 and TRBJ2-3, with D perhaps TRBD2 (5 bases). V dropped 1 base and J dropped 3 bases, with 11 bases sitting between them. The CDR3 consists of 15 residues. The V gene's germline CDR1 is SGHTA and CDR2 FQGNSA. The CDR3 loop reads CASSLVSSQTDTQYF. CDR3 nucleotide sequence: TGTGCCAGCAGCTTAGTTTCTAGCCAAACAGATACGCAGTATTTT.

V usage is TRBV6-1 and J usage is TRBJ1-2, with TRBD1 matching over 9 bases. This CDR3 has 16 amino acids. V shed 2 bases, J shed 4 bases, and the junction held 8 bases outside the gene matches. Per germline, CDR1 MNHNS and CDR2 SASEGT. CDR3 amino acids: CASSELRDRVLYGYTF. DNA of the CDR3: TGTGCCAGCAGTGAACTTAGGGACAGGGTCCTCTATGGCTACACCTTC.

CDR3 nucleotides: TGTGCCAGTAGTAGGAGGCGGACCCTAAACAATCAGCCCCAGCATTTT. Its translation is CASSRRRTLNNQPQHF. The V call is TRBV19, the J call TRBJ1-5; D remains unclear. V was clipped by 4 bases and J by 3 bases, with 16 bases between them. This CDR3 region has 16 residues. Germline assignment: CDR1 LNHDA and CDR2 SQIVND (reference sequence).